This is a list of T cell receptor beta chains from one sample in a study of identifying expanded T cells in peripheral blood. The method was immunoSEQ multiplex PCR; TCRdb's version includes in-frame clones alone and lacks a portion of them. This table holds 120,000 or so clones, 75% to 90% found once. The source material was blood. The source is a person aged 18 to 70 in good health. CDR3s include the opening cysteine and the closing phenylalanine or tryptophan. Fields, in order: clone size, J gene, V gene, D gene, CDR3 protein, CDR3 DNA. A D gene is named only where the DNA matches it firmly. Only part of the rows carry a size: once, few, many, or a class if the clone is expanded.

NA | TRBJ1-1 | TRBV5-1 | TRBD1 | CASSSRDRTLMNTEAFF | TGCGCCAGCAGCTCTCGGGACAGGACTCTAATGAACACTGAAGCTTTCTTT
NA | TRBJ1-1 | TRBV19 | NA | CASSRGREWTEAFF | TGTGCCAGTAGTAGGGGGAGGGAGTGGACTGAAGCTTTCTTT
few | TRBJ1-6 | TRBV5-1 | NA | CASSFDPGPLHF | TGCGCCAGCAGCTTTGACCCGGGACCCCTCCACTTT
once | TRBJ1-2 | TRBV19 | TRBD1 | CASTPTGPTNYGYTF | TGTGCCAGTACCCCGACAGGGCCCACTAACTATGGCTACACCTTC
NA | TRBJ2-1 | TRBV5-1 | TRBD2 | CASSFGTSGGYNEQFF | TGCGCCAGCAGCTTCGGGACTAGCGGGGGGTACAATGAGCAGTTCTTC
NA | TRBJ1-1 | TRBV10-2 | TRBD1 | CASSDSGTAKTPEAFF | TGCGCCAGCAGTGACTCCGGGACAGCTAAAACCCCTGAGGCTTTCTTT
NA | TRBJ1-1 | TRBV18 | TRBD1 | CASSRTGYEAFF | TGTGCCAGCTCACGGACAGGGTATGAAGCTTTCTTT
NA | TRBJ2-4 | TRBV5-1 | NA | CASSNTYDYKARVARDIAKNIQYF | TGCGCCAGCAGCAATACCTATGACTATAAGGCGCGGGTAGCGCGGGACATAGCCAAAAACATTCAGTACTTC
once | TRBJ2-2 | TRBV7-2 | NA | CASSLSRNLANTGELFF | TGTGCCAGCAGCTTAAGCCGGAACCTCGCGAACACCGGGGAGCTGTTTTTT
NA | TRBJ1-1 | TRBV18 | NA | CASSPLAVNTEAFF | TGTGCCAGCTCACCTCTCGCGGTGAACACTGAAGCTTTCTTT
NA | TRBJ2-2 | TRBV11-3 | TRBD2 | CASRTTSGVTGELFF | TGTGCCAGCAGAACGACTAGCGGGGTTACCGGGGAGCTGTTTTTT
NA | TRBJ1-2 | TRBV19 | NA | CASSIENNYGYTF | TGTGCCAGTAGTATCGAGAATAACTATGGCTACACCTTC
NA | TRBJ2-7 | TRBV5-3 | NA | CARSPTESYEQYF | TGTGCCAGAAGCCCTACCGAGTCCTACGAGCAGTACTTC
NA | TRBJ2-3 | TRBV7-2 | TRBD1 | CASSSRQGPDTQYF | TGTGCCAGCAGCTCCCGACAGGGACCAGATACGCAGTATTTT
NA | TRBJ2-3 | TRBV19 | NA | CASSIGGTDTQYF | TGTGCCAGTAGTATAGGGGGCACAGATACGCAGTATTTT
NA | TRBJ2-5 | TRBV18 | NA | CASSGATVNGTQYF | TGTGCCAGCTCCGGCGCGACGGTAAACGGGACCCAGTACTTC
NA | TRBJ2-7 | TRBV7-2 | NA | CASSLAWGKSYEQYF | TGTGCCAGCAGCTTAGCCTGGGGAAAGTCCTACGAGCAGTACTTC
few | TRBJ1-6 | TRBV19 | TRBD1 | CASSTGGLENSPLHF | TGTGCCAGTAGCACAGGGGGCCTAGAGAATTCACCCCTCCACTTT
few | TRBJ1-3 | TRBV4-1 | TRBD1 | CASSQDTGAGNTIYF | TGCGCCAGCAGCCAAGATACAGGGGCTGGAAACACCATATATTTT
NA | TRBJ2-7 | TRBV7-2 | NA | CASSLAPPPYEQYF | TGTGCCAGCAGCTTAGCGCCACCCCCCTACGAGCAGTACTTC
NA | TRBJ2-1 | TRBV6-5 | NA | CASRSYSSYNEQFF | TGTGCCAGCAGGAGTTATAGCTCCTACAATGAGCAGTTCTTC
once | TRBJ1-1 | TRBV7-2 | NA | CASSLTPNTEAFF | TGTGCCAGCAGCCTGACTCCGAACACTGAAGCTTTCTTT
NA | TRBJ2-2 | TRBV30 | NA | CAWSRDSNAGELFF | TGTGCCTGGAGCCGGGACTCCAACGCCGGGGAGCTGTTTTTT
NA | TRBJ1-3 | TRBV19 | TRBD1 | CASSTSGQTGNTIYF | TGTGCCAGTAGTACTTCGGGACAGACTGGAAACACCATATATTTT
NA | TRBJ2-7 | TRBV30 | TRBD1 | CAWAGTGILGEQYF | TGTGCCTGGGCCGGGACAGGGATCCTCGGGGAGCAGTACTTC
NA | TRBJ2-3 | TRBV11-2 | NA | CASSSDGGDTQYF | TGTGCCAGCAGCTCAGATGGGGGCGATACGCAGTATTTT
NA | TRBJ2-5 | TRBV5-1 | NA | CASSSSRPPQETQYF | TGCGCCAGCAGCTCTTCTAGACCGCCACAAGAGACCCAGTACTTC
NA | TRBJ1-3 | TRBV30 | TRBD1 | CASRGGTGTGNTIYF | TGTGCCTCACGGGGCGGGACAGGGACTGGAAACACCATATATTTT
NA | TRBJ1-1 | TRBV7-6 | NA | CASSYLNTEAFF | TGTGCCAGCAGCTATTTGAACACTGAAGCTTTCTTT
NA | TRBJ2-7 | TRBV6-4 | NA | CASSGTAYGQYF | TGTGCCAGCAGTGGGACAGCCTACGGGCAGTACTTC
NA | TRBJ1-5 | TRBV27 | NA | CASSLATTGGRFNQPQHF | TGTGCCAGCAGTTTAGCCACAACCGGGGGACGGTTCAATCAGCCCCAGCATTTT
NA | TRBJ1-4 | TRBV25-1 | TRBD1 | CASSEYQGATNEKLFF | TGTGCCAGCAGTGAATATCAGGGGGCAACTAATGAAAAACTGTTTTTT
few | TRBJ1-3 | TRBV7-6 | NA | CASSLNPGHSGNTIYF | TGTGCCAGCAGCTTGAATCCAGGGCACTCTGGAAACACCATATATTTT
NA | TRBJ1-1 | TRBV4-3 | TRBD1 | CASSLRGHTEAFF | TGCGCCAGCAGCCTGAGGGGGCATACTGAAGCTTTCTTT
few | TRBJ1-4 | TRBV7-9 | NA | CASSLASTGANEKLFF | TGTGCCAGCAGCTTAGCGAGTACAGGAGCTAATGAAAAACTGTTTTTT
few | TRBJ2-1 | TRBV5-6 | NA | CASSLEYFPDITYNEQFF | TGTGCCAGCAGCTTGGAGTATTTTCCGGATATAACATACAATGAGCAGTTCTTC
NA | TRBJ2-1 | TRBV2 | TRBD2 | CASSVIAGRNEQFF | TGTGCCAGCAGTGTCATAGCGGGGAGGAATGAGCAGTTCTTC
NA | TRBJ1-2 | TRBV2 | NA | CASSVWTESPLYGYTF | TGTGCCAGCAGTGTCTGGACGGAATCCCCACTTTATGGCTACACCTTC
NA | TRBJ1-4 | TRBV5-1 | TRBD1 | CASSSQGASNEKLFF | TGCGCCAGCAGCTCACAGGGGGCGTCTAATGAAAAACTGTTTTTT
NA | TRBJ1-2 | TRBV6-6 | NA | CASRPGTGYGYTF | TGTGCCAGCAGACCCGGGACGGGGTATGGCTACACCTTC
few | TRBJ2-6 | TRBV7-2 | NA | CASSRQKSSGANVLTF | TGTGCCAGCAGCAGGCAGAAGAGCTCTGGGGCCAACGTCCTGACTTTC
NA | TRBJ1-1 | TRBV9 | NA | CASSAYGTPDEAFF | TGTGCCAGCAGCGCCTACGGGACTCCGGATGAAGCTTTCTTT
NA | TRBJ2-1 | TRBV7-3 | NA | CASSPAGANEQFF | TGTGCCAGCAGCCCGGCAGGCGCGAATGAGCAGTTCTTC
once | TRBJ2-3 | TRBV14 | NA | CASSPLAGLADTQYF | TGTGCCAGCAGCCCCCTCGCAGGGCTGGCAGATACGCAGTATTTT
NA | TRBJ2-7 | TRBV10-1 | TRBD1 | CASPKGQGFGEQYF | TGCGCCAGCCCAAAAGGACAGGGTTTTGGCGAGCAGTACTTC